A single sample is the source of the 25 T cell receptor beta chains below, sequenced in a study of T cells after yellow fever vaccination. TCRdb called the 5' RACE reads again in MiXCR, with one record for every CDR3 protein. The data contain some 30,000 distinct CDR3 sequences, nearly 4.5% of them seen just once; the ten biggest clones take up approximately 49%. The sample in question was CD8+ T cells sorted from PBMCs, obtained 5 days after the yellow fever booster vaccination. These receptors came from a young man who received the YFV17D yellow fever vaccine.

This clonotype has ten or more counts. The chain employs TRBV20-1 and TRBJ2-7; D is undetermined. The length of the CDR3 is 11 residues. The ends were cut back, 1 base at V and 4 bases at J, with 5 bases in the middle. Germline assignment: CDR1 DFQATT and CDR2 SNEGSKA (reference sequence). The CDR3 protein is CSARVFYEQYF. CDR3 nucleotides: TGCAGTGCTAGAGTTTTTTACGAGCAGTACTTC.

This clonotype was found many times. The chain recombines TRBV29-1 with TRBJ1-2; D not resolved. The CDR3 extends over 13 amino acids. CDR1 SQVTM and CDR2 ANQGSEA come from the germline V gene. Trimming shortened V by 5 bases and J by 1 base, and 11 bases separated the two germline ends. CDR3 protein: CSVQAVDNYGYTF. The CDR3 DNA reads TGCAGCGTTCAGGCAGTAGATAACTATGGCTACACCTTC.

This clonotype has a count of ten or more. For the CDR3, the DNA is TGCGCCAGCAGCTTGTTCGGCATCGAGCAGTACTTC. The encoded protein is CASSLFGIEQYF. The chain links TRBV5-1 to TRBJ2-7, with D uncertain. CDR1 and CDR2 from the germline V gene are SGHRS and YFSETQ. The CDR3 loop spans 12 amino acids. The V gene lost 1 base and the J gene lost 6 bases, with 8 bases spanning the gap.

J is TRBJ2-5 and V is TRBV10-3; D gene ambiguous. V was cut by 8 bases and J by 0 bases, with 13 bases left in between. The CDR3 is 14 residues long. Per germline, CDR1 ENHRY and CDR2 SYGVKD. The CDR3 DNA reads TGTGCCATCGGTGGGCAGGATTACCAAGAGACCCAGTACTTC. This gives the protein CAIGGQDYQETQYF.

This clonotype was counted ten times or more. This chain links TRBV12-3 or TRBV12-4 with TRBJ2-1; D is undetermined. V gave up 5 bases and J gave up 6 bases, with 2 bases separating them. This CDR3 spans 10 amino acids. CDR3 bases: TGTGCCAGCAGTATCAATGAGCAGTTCTTC. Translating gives CASSINEQFF.

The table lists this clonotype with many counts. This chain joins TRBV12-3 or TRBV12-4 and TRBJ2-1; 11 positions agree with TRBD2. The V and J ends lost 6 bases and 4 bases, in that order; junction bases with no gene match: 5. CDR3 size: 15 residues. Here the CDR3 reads CASSLTSGAYNEQFF. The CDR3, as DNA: TGTGCCAGCAGCCTGACTAGCGGGGCTTACAATGAGCAGTTCTTC.

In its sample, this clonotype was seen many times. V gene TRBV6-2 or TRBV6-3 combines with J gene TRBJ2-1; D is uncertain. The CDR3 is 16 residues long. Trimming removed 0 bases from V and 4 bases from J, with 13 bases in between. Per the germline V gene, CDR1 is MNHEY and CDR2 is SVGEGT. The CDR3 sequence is CASSYSQSLIYNEQFF. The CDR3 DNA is TGTGCCAGCAGTTACTCCCAGTCATTGATTTACAATGAGCAGTTCTTC.

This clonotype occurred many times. CDR3 residues: CASSLLGWNEQFF. In nucleotides, the CDR3 is TGTGCCAGCAGTTTGCTCGGATGGAATGAGCAGTTCTTC. The chain couples TRBV28 to TRBJ2-1; no firm D call. The length of the CDR3 is 13 residues. Germline V lookup: CDR1 MDHEN, CDR2 SYDVKM. Trimming took 3 bases from V and 7 from J, leaving 10 bases between them.

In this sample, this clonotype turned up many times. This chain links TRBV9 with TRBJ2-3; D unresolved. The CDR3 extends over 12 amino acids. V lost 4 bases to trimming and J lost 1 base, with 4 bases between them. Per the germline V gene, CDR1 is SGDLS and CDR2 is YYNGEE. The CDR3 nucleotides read TGTGCCAGCAGCTCCCGCACAGATACGCAGTATTTT. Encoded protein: CASSSRTDTQYF.

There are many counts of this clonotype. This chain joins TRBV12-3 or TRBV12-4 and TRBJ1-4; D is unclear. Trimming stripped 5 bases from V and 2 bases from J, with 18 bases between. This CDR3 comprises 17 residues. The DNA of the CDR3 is TGTGCCAGCAGTGGGTCCTACAGTCCGGAGACTAATGAAAAACTGTTTTTT. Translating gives CASSGSYSPETNEKLFF.

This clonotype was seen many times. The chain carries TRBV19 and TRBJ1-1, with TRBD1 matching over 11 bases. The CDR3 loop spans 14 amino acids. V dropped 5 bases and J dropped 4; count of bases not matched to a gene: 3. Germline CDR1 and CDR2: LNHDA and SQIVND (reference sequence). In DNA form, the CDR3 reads TGTGCCAGTAGTCACGGGACAGGGGGCACTGAAGCTTTCTTT. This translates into CASSHGTGGTEAFF.

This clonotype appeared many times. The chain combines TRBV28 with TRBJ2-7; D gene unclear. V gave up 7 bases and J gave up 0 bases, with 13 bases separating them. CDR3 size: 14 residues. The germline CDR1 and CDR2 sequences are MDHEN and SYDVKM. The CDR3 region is CASKPARSSYEQYF. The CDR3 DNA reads TGTGCCAGCAAGCCAGCGAGGAGCTCCTACGAGCAGTACTTC.

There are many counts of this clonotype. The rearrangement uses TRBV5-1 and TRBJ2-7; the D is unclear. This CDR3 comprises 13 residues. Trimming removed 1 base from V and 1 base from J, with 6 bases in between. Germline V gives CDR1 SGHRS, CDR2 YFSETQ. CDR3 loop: CASSLRLSYEQYF. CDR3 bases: TGCGCCAGCAGCTTGCGGCTATCCTACGAGCAGTACTTC.

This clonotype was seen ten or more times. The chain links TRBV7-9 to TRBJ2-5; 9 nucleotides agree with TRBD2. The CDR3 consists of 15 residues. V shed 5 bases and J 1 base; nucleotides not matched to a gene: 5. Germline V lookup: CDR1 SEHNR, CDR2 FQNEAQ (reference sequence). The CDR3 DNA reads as TGTGCCAGCAGCCCTCCGGGACTAGCCCAAGAGACCCAGTACTTC. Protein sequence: CASSPPGLAQETQYF.

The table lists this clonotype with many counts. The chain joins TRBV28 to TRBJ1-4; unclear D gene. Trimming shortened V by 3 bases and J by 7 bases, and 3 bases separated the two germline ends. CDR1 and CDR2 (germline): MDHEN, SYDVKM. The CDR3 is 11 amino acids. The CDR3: CASSFGEKLFF. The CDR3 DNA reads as TGTGCCAGCAGTTTTGGTGAAAAACTGTTTTTT.

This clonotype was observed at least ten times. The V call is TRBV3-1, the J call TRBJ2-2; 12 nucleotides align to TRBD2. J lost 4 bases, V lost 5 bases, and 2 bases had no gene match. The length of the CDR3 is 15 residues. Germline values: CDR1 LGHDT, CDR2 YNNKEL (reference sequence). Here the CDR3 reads CASSRLAGATGELFF. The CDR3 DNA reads TGTGCCAGCAGCAGACTAGCGGGAGCCACCGGGGAGCTGTTTTTT. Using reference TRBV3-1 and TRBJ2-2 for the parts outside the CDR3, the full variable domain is DTAVSQTPKYLVTQMGNDKSIKCEQNLGHDTMYWYKQDSKKFLKIMFSYNNKELIINETVPNRFSPKSPDKAHLNLHINSLELGDSAVYFCASSRLAGATGELFFGEGSRLTVL.

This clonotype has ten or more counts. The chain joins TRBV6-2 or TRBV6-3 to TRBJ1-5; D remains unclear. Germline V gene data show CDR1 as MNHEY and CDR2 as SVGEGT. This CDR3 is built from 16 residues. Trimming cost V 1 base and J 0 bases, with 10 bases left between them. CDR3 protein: CASSYWSGYSNQPQHF. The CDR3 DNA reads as TGTGCCAGCAGTTACTGGTCAGGTTATAGCAATCAGCCCCAGCATTTT.

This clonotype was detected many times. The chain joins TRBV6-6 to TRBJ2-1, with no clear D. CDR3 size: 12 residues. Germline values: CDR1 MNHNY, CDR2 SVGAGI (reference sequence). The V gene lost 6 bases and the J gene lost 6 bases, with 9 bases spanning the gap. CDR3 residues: CASSLGPNEQFF. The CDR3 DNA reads TGTGCCAGCAGCCTCGGGCCCAATGAGCAGTTCTTC.

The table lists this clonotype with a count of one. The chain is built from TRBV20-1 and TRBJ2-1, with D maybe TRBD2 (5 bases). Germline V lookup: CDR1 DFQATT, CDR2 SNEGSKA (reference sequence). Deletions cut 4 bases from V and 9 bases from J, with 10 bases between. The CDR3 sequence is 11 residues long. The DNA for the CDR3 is TGCAGTGCTATCGGACTGGGTGAGCAGTTCTTC. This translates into CSAIGLGEQFF.

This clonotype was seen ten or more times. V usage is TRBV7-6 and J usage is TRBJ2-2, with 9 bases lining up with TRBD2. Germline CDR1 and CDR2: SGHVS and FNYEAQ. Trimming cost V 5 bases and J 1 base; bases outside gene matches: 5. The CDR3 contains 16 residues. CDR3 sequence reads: CASSASGTLNTGELFF. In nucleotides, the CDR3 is TGTGCCAGCAGCGCTAGCGGGACCCTGAACACCGGGGAGCTGTTTTTT.

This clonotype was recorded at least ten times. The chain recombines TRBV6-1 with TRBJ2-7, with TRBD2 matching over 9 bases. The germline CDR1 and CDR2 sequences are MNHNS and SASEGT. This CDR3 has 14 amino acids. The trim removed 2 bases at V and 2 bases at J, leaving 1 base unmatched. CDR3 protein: CASSELAGTYEQYF. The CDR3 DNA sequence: TGTGCCAGCAGTGAACTAGCGGGGACCTACGAGCAGTACTTC.

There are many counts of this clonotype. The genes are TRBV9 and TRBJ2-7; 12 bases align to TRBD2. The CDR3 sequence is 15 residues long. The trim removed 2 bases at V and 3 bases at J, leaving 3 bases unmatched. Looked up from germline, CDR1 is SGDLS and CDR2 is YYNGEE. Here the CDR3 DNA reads TGTGCCAGCAGCGTCCTAGCGGGAGGGAACTACGAGCAGTACTTC. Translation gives CASSVLAGGNYEQYF.

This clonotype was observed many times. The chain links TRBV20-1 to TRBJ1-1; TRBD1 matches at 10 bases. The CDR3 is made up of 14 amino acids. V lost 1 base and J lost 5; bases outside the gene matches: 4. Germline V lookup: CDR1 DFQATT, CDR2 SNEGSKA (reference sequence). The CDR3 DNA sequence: TGCAGTGCTAGAGGGGACAGGGGTGGAACTGAAGCTTTCTTT. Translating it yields CSARGDRGGTEAFF.

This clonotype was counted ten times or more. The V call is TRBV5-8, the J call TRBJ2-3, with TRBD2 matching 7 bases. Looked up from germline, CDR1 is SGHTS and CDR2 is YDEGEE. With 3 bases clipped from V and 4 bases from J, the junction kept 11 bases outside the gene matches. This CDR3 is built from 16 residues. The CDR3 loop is CASSWGGVEPPDTQYF. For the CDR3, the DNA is TGTGCCAGCAGCTGGGGGGGGGTCGAACCCCCAGATACGCAGTATTTT.

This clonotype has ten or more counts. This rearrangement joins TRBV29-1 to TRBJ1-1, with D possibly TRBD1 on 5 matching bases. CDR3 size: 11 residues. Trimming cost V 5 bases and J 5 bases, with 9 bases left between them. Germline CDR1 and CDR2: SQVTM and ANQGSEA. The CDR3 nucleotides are TGCAGCGTTTTGGGGGGGACTGAAGCTTTCTTT. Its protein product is CSVLGGTEAFF.